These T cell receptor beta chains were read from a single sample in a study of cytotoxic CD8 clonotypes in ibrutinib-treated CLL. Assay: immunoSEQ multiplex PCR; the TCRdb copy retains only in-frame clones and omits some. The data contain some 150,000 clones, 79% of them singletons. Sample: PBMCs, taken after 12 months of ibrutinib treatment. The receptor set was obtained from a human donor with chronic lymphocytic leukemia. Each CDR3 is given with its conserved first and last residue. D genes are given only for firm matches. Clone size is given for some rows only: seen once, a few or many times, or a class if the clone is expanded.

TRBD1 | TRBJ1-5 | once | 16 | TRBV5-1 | TGCGCCAGCAGCTTGACCGGACAGGGGCCTAATCAGCCCCAGCATTTT | CASSLTGQGPNQPQHF
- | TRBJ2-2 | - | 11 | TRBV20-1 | TGCAGTGCTAGATACGCCGGGGAGCTGTTTTTT | CSARYAGELFF
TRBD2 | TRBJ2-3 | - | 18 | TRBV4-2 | TGTGCCAGCAGCCGCGAACCGGGACTAGCGGCTAGCACAGATACGCAGTATTTT | CASSREPGLAASTDTQYF
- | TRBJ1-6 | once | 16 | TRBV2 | TGTGCCAGCAGTGAATATTGGGTCTCCTATAATTCACCCCTCCACTTT | CASSEYWVSYNSPLHF
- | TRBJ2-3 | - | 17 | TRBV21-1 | TGTGCCAGCAGCAAAGACGACGCTAGCGGGAGAGCAGATACGCAGTATTTT | CASSKDDASGRADTQYF
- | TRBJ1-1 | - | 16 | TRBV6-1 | TGTGCCAGCAGTGAAGACGGATATTGGGGTTCCACTGAAGCTTTCTTT | CASSEDGYWGSTEAFF
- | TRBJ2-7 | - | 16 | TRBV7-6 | TGTGCCAGCAGCTTAGGGGGTTGGGTAGCCTCCTACGAGCAGTACTTC | CASSLGGWVASYEQYF
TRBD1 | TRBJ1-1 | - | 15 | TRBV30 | TGTGCCTGGAGTCCCCGAGGACAGGAACGTATTGAAGCTTTCTTT | CAWSPRGQERIEAFF
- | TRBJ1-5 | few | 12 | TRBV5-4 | TGTGCCAGCAGCCTCCACAATCAGCCCCAGCATTTT | CASSLHNQPQHF
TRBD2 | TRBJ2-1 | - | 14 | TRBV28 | TGTGCCAGCACAGAAGCGGGAGTAATCTATGAGCAGTTCTTC | CASTEAGVIYEQFF
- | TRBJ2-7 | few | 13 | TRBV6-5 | TGTGCCAGCACCTCCAGCACGCCCTACGAGCAGTACTTC | CASTSSTPYEQYF
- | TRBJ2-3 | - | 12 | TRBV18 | TGTGCCAGCTCACCCGCAGCGGATACGCAGTATTTT | CASSPAADTQYF
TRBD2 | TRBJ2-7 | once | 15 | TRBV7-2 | TGTGCCAGCAGCCCAAAGCGGGAGGGGTCCTACGAGCAGTACTTC | CASSPKREGSYEQYF
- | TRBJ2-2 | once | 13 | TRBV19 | TGTGCCAGTAGGAGGACACGATCCGGGGAGCTGTTTTTT | CASRRTRSGELFF
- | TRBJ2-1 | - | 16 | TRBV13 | TGTGCCAGCAGCTTCTTGCAAGTGGACAGCTACAATGAGCAGTTCTTC | CASSFLQVDSYNEQFF
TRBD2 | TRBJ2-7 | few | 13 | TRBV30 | TGTGCCTGGAGTTCAGCGGGAGGGAACGAGCAGTACTTC | CAWSSAGGNEQYF
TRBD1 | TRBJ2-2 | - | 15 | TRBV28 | TGTGCCAGTTACCGGACAGGGGGCGGCACCGGGGAGCTGTTTTTT | CASYRTGGGTGELFF
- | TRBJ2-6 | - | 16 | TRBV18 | TGTGCCAGCTCACCATCGAGGGTTTCTGGGGCCAACGTCCTGACTTTC | CASSPSRVSGANVLTF
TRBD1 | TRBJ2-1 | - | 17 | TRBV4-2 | TGTGCCAGCAGCCAAGGGGTGGGGACAGGGATACACAATGAGCAGTTCTTC | CASSQGVGTGIHNEQFF
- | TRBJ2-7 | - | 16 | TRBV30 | TGTGCCTGGAGTGTCACCCGACGGGCCTACTCCTACGAGCAGTACTTC | CAWSVTRRAYSYEQYF
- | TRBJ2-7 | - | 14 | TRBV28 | TGTGCCAGCGCTGTGACACCAAACTCCTACGAGCAGTACTTC | CASAVTPNSYEQYF
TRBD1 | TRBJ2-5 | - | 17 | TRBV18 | TGTGCCAGCTCACCGAGTCTGATAAAGGACAGGGGAGAGACCCAGTACTTC | CASSPSLIKDRGETQYF
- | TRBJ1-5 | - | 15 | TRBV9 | TGTGCCAGCAGCGTAGCAGGGTTTAAGGATCAGCCCCAGCATTTT | CASSVAGFKDQPQHF
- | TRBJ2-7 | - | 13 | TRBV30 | TGTGCCTGGAGTACTAGCTCTCTGTACGAGCAGTACTTC | CAWSTSSLYEQYF
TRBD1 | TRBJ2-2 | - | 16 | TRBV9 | TGTGCCAGCAGCGTCCAGGGACAGGCGAACACCGGGGAGCTGTTTTTT | CASSVQGQANTGELFF